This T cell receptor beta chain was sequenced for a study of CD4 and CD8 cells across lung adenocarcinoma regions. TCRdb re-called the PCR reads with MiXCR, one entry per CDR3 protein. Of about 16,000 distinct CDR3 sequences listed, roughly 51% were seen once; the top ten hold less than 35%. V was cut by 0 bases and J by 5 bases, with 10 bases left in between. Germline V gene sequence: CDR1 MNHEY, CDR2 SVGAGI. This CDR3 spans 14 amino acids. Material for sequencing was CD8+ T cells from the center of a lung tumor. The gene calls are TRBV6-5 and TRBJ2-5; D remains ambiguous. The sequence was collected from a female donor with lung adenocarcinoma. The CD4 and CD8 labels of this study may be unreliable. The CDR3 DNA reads TGTGCCAGCAGTTACTCGAACTACGGGGAGACCCAGTACTTC. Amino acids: CASSYSNYGETQYF.